The clone carrying this TCR beta chain was seen more than once but under ten times. What it recognizes is unknown. The entry originates in a study of T cells in Graves' hyperthyroidism and ophthalmopathy. The ends were cut back, 7 bases at V and 2 bases at J, with 16 bases in the middle. Germline V gives CDR1 PRHDT, CDR2 FYEKMQ (reference sequence). CDR3 size: 15 residues. RNA transcripts yielded amplified TCR beta CDR3 regions. Carried out on the TCR CDR3, a first-round RT-PCR used the HTBI primer set. TCRdb recomputed calls from the multiplex PCR reads with MiXCR, one row per CDR3 protein. The sample carries about 600,000 distinct CDR3 sequences, 16% recorded once. Uncontrolled infection, other autoimmune disease, pregnancy or lactation barred patients from enrollment. Clinical symptoms, serum thyroxine, TRAb, thyroid ultrasound and orbital computed tomography established diagnosis. General study results and limits: A median 6.5 months before onset, the model predicted ophthalmopathy. Blood shared most expanded thyroid clonotypes above 0.001.

The sequencing sample was made of blood. The V gene is TRBV13, the J gene TRBJ2-3, with D tentatively TRBD2 (6 bases). The TCR comes from a woman in her thirties or forties with Graves' ophthalmopathy. CDR3: CASTEWRAATDTQYF. CDR3 sequence (DNA): TGTGCCAGCACGGAGTGGAGGGCCGCCACAGATACGCAGTATTTT. Supplemented by reference TRBV13 and TRBJ2-3, the full variable domain reads AAGVIQSPRHLIKEKRETATLKCYPIPRHDTVYWYQQGPGQDPQFLISFYEKMQSDKGSIPDRFSAQQFSDYHSELNMSSLELGDSALYFCASTEWRAATDTQYFGPGTRLTVL.